This TCR beta chain was obtained from a study of OX40 agonist ivuxolimab in advanced cancers. About the research overall: Patients' therapy was ivuxolimab, an antibody that acts as an agonist of OX40 (CD134). In three patients, partial responses were observed, one with hepatocellular carcinoma and two with cutaneous melanoma.

The method was immunoSEQ multiplex PCR; TCRdb's version includes in-frame clones alone and lacks a portion of them. The data show approximately 91,000 clones, 80% to 90% seen once. V shed 3 bases and J shed 2 bases, with 8 bases lying between them. The germline V gene encodes CDR1 SGDLS and CDR2 YYNGEE. The CDR3 has 13 residues. The material was CD4+ or CD8+ T cells sorted from blood, obtained in a trial of the OX40 agonist ivuxolimab. This clonotype was sampled from an adult with an advanced solid tumor such as melanoma, head and neck, liver or kidney cancer. J is TRBJ1-2 and V is TRBV9; no reliable D call. CDR3 in amino acids: CASSADQNYGYTF. The CDR3 DNA reads TGTGCCAGCAGCGCAGACCAGAACTATGGCTACACCTTC.